These 26 T cell receptor beta chains were sequenced from one sample in a study of T cells in Graves' hyperthyroidism and ophthalmopathy. RNA transcripts yielded amplified TCR beta CDR3 regions. Carried out on the TCR CDR3, a first-round RT-PCR used the HTBI primer set. One entry per CDR3 protein results from TCRdb running MiXCR on the multiplex PCR reads. This sample has about 400,000 distinct CDR3 sequences, with about 12% found just once. Sequenced material: blood. These receptors were obtained from a woman between 18 and 29 years old with Graves' hyperthyroidism.

This clonotype was detected ten times or more. V usage is TRBV6-6 and J usage is TRBJ1-1; 7 nucleotides match TRBD1. CDR1 and CDR2 from the germline V gene are MNHNY and SVGAGI (reference sequence). The CDR3 is made up of 16 amino acids. V lost 0 bases to trimming and J lost 4 bases; unmatched junction nucleotides: 8. The CDR3 sequence: CASSYSIKGGFTEAFF. CDR3 coding DNA: TGTGCCAGCAGTTACTCGATAAAAGGGGGCTTCACTGAAGCTTTCTTT.

There are many counts of this clonotype. V gene TRBV27 combines with J gene TRBJ1-1; D not certain. Trimming stripped 7 bases from V and 1 base from J, with 13 bases between. This CDR3 has 14 residues. Germline V gives CDR1 MNHEY, CDR2 SMNVEV (reference sequence). CDR3 in DNA: TGTGCCAGCACCCGGACGCCCGGGAACACTGAAGCTTTCTTT. Translating it yields CASTRTPGNTEAFF.

In its sample, this clonotype was seen a few times. The CDR3 sequence is CASSSITEYQETQYF. The CDR3 nucleotides read TGTGCCAGCAGTTCCATTACAGAGTACCAAGAGACCCAGTACTTC. The chain recombines TRBV2 with TRBJ2-5; D remains ambiguous. Germline V gene sequence: CDR1 SNHLY, CDR2 FYNNEI. Trimming took 5 bases from V and 0 from J, leaving 13 bases between them. This CDR3 comprises 15 residues.

This clonotype was counted at least ten times. This chain links TRBV24-1 with TRBJ2-5; D call uncertain. V was cut by 3 bases and J by 3 bases, with 16 bases left in between. The V gene's germline CDR1 is KGHDR and CDR2 SFDVKD. The CDR3 contains 16 residues. CDR3: CATSDPTLGSEETQYF. CDR3 DNA sequence: TGTGCCACCAGTGATCCTACCCTCGGGTCCGAAGAGACCCAGTACTTC.

This clonotype was observed a handful of times. J is TRBJ1-6 and V is TRBV9; a possible D gene is TRBD1 (6 bases). Deletions cut 3 bases from V and 5 bases from J, with 12 bases between. The CDR3 sequence is 15 residues long. Germline V gene data show CDR1 as SGDLS and CDR2 as YYNGEE. As DNA, the CDR3 is TGTGCCAGCAGCGCGACAGGCACGAATAATTCACCCCTCCACTTT. Translated: CASSATGTNNSPLHF.

This clonotype was counted a few times. The chain combines TRBV6-1 with TRBJ1-2, with 10 bases lining up with TRBD1. The V and J ends lost 7 bases and 8 bases, in that order; junction bases with no gene match: 13. The germline gives CDR1 MNHNS, CDR2 SASEGT. The CDR3 length is 15 residues. The CDR3 sequence: CASIKGDRGETGYTF. DNA for the CDR3: TGTGCCAGCATTAAGGGGGACAGGGGCGAGACGGGCTACACCTTC.

This clonotype appeared a few times. V usage is TRBV7-3 and J usage is TRBJ2-2; 8 bases are a match to TRBD2. Germline CDR1 SGHTA, CDR2 FQGTGA. Trimming took 5 bases from V and 8 from J; bases not matched to a gene: 13. The CDR3 runs to 16 residues. The CDR3 nucleotides are TGTGCCAGCAGCCCTATCCGACTAGCGCAGGCAGGGGAGCTGTTTTTT. Its translation: CASSPIRLAQAGELFF.

This clonotype has a handful of counts. An end of the junction differs from the germline gene, which may be a read error. This chain uses TRBV19 with TRBJ1-1; tentative D call: TRBD1 (6 bases). Germline V gives CDR1 LNHDA, CDR2 SQIVND (reference sequence). This CDR3 is 14 amino acids long. CDR3 sequence: CASREFRDNNEAFF. CDR3 in DNA: TGTGCCAGTAGGGAATTCCGGGACAACAATGAAGCTTTCTTT.

Ten or more counts support this clonotype. The gene calls are TRBV6-2 or TRBV6-3 and TRBJ2-1; 12 nucleotides line up with TRBD2. CDR1 is MNHEY, CDR2 SVGEGT, per germline. The V gene end was trimmed by 2 bases and the J gene end by 7 bases; junction bases not matched to a gene: 6. The CDR3 covers 16 residues. For the CDR3, the DNA is TGTGCCAGCAGTTACCCGTGGACTAGCGGGAATAATGAGCAGTTCTTC. It is translated as CASSYPWTSGNNEQFF.

This clonotype was counted only a few times. For the CDR3, the DNA is TGTGCCAGCAGCTTGGTAGGAGGGGATGAAAAACTGTTTTTT. Amino acids: CASSLVGGDEKLFF. V is TRBV5-5 and J is TRBJ1-4; a weak D match, TRBD1 (5 bases). From germline, CDR1 is SGHKS and CDR2 YYEKEE (reference sequence). This CDR3 is built from 14 residues. V dropped 0 bases and J dropped 6 bases, with 9 bases sitting between them.

V usage is TRBV11-2 and J usage is TRBJ2-1; 8 positions match TRBD2. After removal of 5 bases from V and 15 bases from J, the junction contained 9 bases not matched to a gene. The CDR3 runs 12 residues. Germline lookup yields CDR1 SGHAT and CDR2 FQNNGV. The CDR3 is CASSLPGLGVFF. The CDR3 DNA follows: TGTGCCAGCAGCCTGCCGGGACTAGGTGTGTTCTTC.

Worth noting for this clonotype: A much larger clone lies a single base off, so this may be a read error. The chain recombines TRBV29-1 with TRBJ1-2, with D maybe TRBD1 (5 bases). This CDR3 comprises 12 residues. Trimming removed 7 bases from V and 5 bases from J, with 14 bases in between. Germline values: CDR1 SQVTM, CDR2 ANQGSEA. In nucleotides, the CDR3 is TGCAGCGCCCTGACAGTCGGGTATGGCTACACCTTC. Its protein is CSALTVGYGYTF. Drawing the rest from reference TRBV29-1 and TRBJ1-2, the complete variable domain is SAVISQKPSRDICQRGTSLTIQCQVDSQVTMMFWYRQQPGQSLTLIATANQGSEATYESGFVIDKFPISRPNLTFSTLTVSNMSPEDSSIYLCSALTVGYGYTFGSGTRLTVV.

The sample holds many counts of this clonotype. The V gene is TRBV2, the J gene TRBJ2-7; D might be TRBD2 (5 bases). Germline loops: CDR1 SNHLY, CDR2 FYNNEI. This CDR3 comprises 14 residues. Deletions cut 3 bases from V and 0 bases from J, with 9 bases between. CDR3 sequence reads: CASSDPTSSYEQYF. CDR3 coding DNA: TGTGCCAGCAGTGATCCTACTAGCTCCTACGAGCAGTACTTC.

Comment on this clonotype: Given a much more abundant clone one base away, this may be a read error. V and J are TRBV30 and TRBJ2-5; D perhaps matches TRBD2 (6 bases). This CDR3 spans 12 amino acids. Germline V gives CDR1 GTSNPN, CDR2 SVGIG (reference sequence). Trimming cost V 2 bases and J 7 bases, with 11 bases left between them. CDR3 in amino acids: CAWSPFGGTQYF. Written as DNA, the CDR3 is TGTGCCTGGAGTCCATTCGGGGGGACCCAGTACTTC.

The sample holds one count of this clonotype. The V call is TRBV7-8, the J call TRBJ1-5, with D possibly matching TRBD1 (6 bases). Germline assignment: CDR1 SGHVS and CDR2 FQNEAQ. Trimming took 3 bases from V and 5 from J, leaving 20 bases between them. This CDR3 is 17 amino acids long. The CDR3 DNA follows: TGTGCCAGCAGCTTGCAGAGAGTGAGAGGGGGGGATCAGCCCCAGCATTTT. This translates into CASSLQRVRGGDQPQHF.

The sample holds many counts of this clonotype. The CDR3 sequence is CAISAGMNQGYNTEAFF. Here the CDR3 DNA reads TGTGCCATCAGTGCGGGAATGAATCAGGGGTACAACACTGAAGCTTTCTTT. The rearrangement uses TRBV10-3 and TRBJ1-1, with D possibly matching TRBD1 (6 bases). The germline V gene has CDR1 ENHRY and CDR2 SYGVKD. Trimming cost V 4 bases and J 2 bases, with 20 bases left between them. The CDR3 is 17 amino acids.

In its sample, this clonotype was seen many times. The rearrangement joins TRBV2 to TRBJ2-3; no clear D gene. The CDR3 has 12 residues. Trimming removed 0 bases at V and 10 bases at J, with 8 bases between. Germline V gives CDR1 SNHLY, CDR2 FYNNEI. In DNA, the CDR3 is TGTGCCAGCAGTGAAGCGCTTAGGCCGCAGTATTTT. This codes for CASSEALRPQYF.

This clonotype was counted ten times or more. V is TRBV7-8 and J is TRBJ2-3; D is uncertain. V gave up 4 bases and J gave up 2 bases, with 13 bases separating them. CDR1 is SGHVS, CDR2 FQNEAQ, per germline. The length of the CDR3 is 15 residues. In DNA form, the CDR3 reads TGTGCCAGCAGCTCGGGTGCGGTGACCACAGATACGCAGTATTTT. Translated: CASSSGAVTTDTQYF.

This clonotype appeared many times. The chain combines TRBV24-1 with TRBJ1-4; D might be TRBD1 (5 bases). The CDR3 sequence is 13 residues long. Germline loops: CDR1 KGHDR, CDR2 SFDVKD. Trimming left V 4 bases short and J 8 bases short, with 10 bases between. The CDR3 sequence is CATSDQGSEKLFF. Written as DNA, the CDR3 is TGTGCCACCAGTGACCAGGGAAGCGAAAAACTGTTTTTT.

This clonotype was found many times. This rearrangement joins TRBV24-1 to TRBJ1-5; D remains ambiguous. The CDR3 loop spans 14 amino acids. The germline CDR1 and CDR2 sequences are KGHDR and SFDVKD. Trimming cost V 6 bases and J 5 bases, with 13 bases left between them. In nucleotides, the CDR3 is TGTGCCACCAGTAACCAGCTAGCAGATCAGCCCCAGCATTTT. It translates to CATSNQLADQPQHF.

Ten or more counts support this clonotype. V gene TRBV30 combines with J gene TRBJ1-4; maybe TRBD1 (5 bases). V was pared by 3 bases and J by 12 bases, with 11 bases between. Germline assignment: CDR1 GTSNPN and CDR2 SVGIG (reference sequence). The CDR3 runs 11 residues. CDR3 residues: CAWRKGNQLFF. CDR3 DNA sequence: TGTGCCTGGAGAAAGGGGAATCAACTGTTTTTT.

This sequence joins TRBV9 and TRBJ2-3; 8 nucleotides agree with TRBD2. Germline loops: CDR1 SGDLS, CDR2 YYNGEE. Germline trimming cut 4 bases from V and 4 bases from J; bases unmatched to any gene: 11. This CDR3 region has 16 residues. CDR3 coding DNA: TGTGCCAGCAGCTCCCGAGGGGGACTAGAGGCAGATACGCAGTATTTT. It encodes CASSSRGGLEADTQYF.

The chain couples TRBV7-2 to TRBJ2-5, with a tentative D call TRBD2 (7 bases). The V gene lost 5 bases and the J gene lost 5 bases, with 12 bases spanning the gap. The CDR3 is 13 amino acids. Germline assignment: CDR1 SGHTA and CDR2 FQGNSA. The CDR3 region is CASSAEGGETQYF. CDR3 sequence (DNA): TGTGCCAGCAGCGCAGAGGGGGGGGAGACCCAGTACTTC.

The table lists this clonotype with a few counts. The CDR3 spells CASSLVGSGGSSTDTQYF. Here the CDR3 DNA reads TGTGCCAGCAGCTTGGTCGGTAGCGGGGGCTCTAGCACAGATACGCAGTATTTT. The J gene is TRBJ2-3, the V gene TRBV5-4; TRBD2 matches at 9 bases. The trim removed 0 bases at V and 0 bases at J, leaving 8 bases unmatched. Germline V gives CDR1 SGHNT, CDR2 YYREEE (reference sequence). CDR3 size: 18 residues.

This clonotype was seen ten or more times. The chain uses TRBV11-2 and TRBJ2-2, with a weak D call TRBD1 (6 bases). The germline V gene encodes CDR1 SGHAT and CDR2 FQNNGV. The CDR3 has 14 amino acids. V lost 2 bases and J lost 13, with 17 bases in between. CDR3 residues: CASSLRQAQRGLFF. The CDR3 DNA reads TGTGCCAGCAGCTTAAGACAGGCCCAAAGGGGGCTGTTTTTT.

This clonotype showed up just a few times. The chain is built from TRBV9 and TRBJ2-1, with TRBD1 matching over 7 bases. V lost 4 bases and J lost 4; bases outside the gene matches: 8. CDR1 is SGDLS and CDR2 is YYNGEE in the germline V gene. The CDR3 loop spans 15 amino acids. The CDR3 DNA sequence: TGTGCCAGCAGCACCGGACAGGCGTTATACAATGAGCAGTTCTTC. Amino acid sequence: CASSTGQALYNEQFF.